Listed here are 2 T cell receptor beta chains from one sample, sequenced in a study of long-term antiretroviral therapy in people with HIV. Sequencing used immunoSEQ v3.0 at survey level. TCRdb's table, derived via immunoSEQ multiplex PCR, lists solely in-frame clones and lacks some. Among 20,000 to 25,000 clones listed, around 87% were seen once. The sequenced sample was unsorted PBMCs, obtained 0.2 years before starting antiretroviral therapy. These receptors were obtained from a man between 18 and 35 years old with HIV.

This rearrangement joins TRBV2 to TRBJ1-1; TRBD1 might be the D (5 bases). The CDR3 loop spans 11 amino acids. Deletions cut 3 bases from V and 9 bases from J, with 8 bases between. Per germline, CDR1 SNHLY and CDR2 FYNNEI. Here the CDR3 reads CASSEMDKAFF. Here the CDR3 DNA reads TGTGCCAGCAGTGAGATGGACAAAGCTTTCTTT.

The V call is TRBV19, the J call TRBJ1-5; D is ambiguous. Germline lookup yields CDR1 LNHDA and CDR2 SQIVND (reference sequence). Trimming left V 5 bases short and J 4 bases short, with 21 bases between. The CDR3 covers 17 residues. The CDR3 DNA reads TGTGCCAGTAGTCTTATAGGGTACCCGAAGATGAATCAGCCCCAGCATTTT. It is translated as CASSLIGYPKMNQPQHF. Looking up the rest from reference TRBV19 and TRBJ1-5 gives the full variable domain: DGGITQSPKYLFRKEGQNVTLSCEQNLNHDAMYWYRQDPGQGLRLIYYSQIVNDFQKGDIAEGYSVSREKKESFPLTVTSAQKNPTAFYLCASSLIGYPKMNQPQHFGDGTRLSIL.